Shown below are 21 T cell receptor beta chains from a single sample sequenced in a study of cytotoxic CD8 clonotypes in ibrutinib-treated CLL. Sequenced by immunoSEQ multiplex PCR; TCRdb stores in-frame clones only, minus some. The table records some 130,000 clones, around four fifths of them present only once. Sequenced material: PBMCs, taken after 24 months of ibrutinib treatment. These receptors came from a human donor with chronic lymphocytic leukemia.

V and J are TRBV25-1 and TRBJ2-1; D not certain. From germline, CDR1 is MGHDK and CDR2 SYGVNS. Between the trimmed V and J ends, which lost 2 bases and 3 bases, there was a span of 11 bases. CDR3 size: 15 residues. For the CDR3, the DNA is TGTGCCAGCAGTGAAAGTCTAGTGAACTACAATGAGCAGTTCTTC. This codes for CASSESLVNYNEQFF.

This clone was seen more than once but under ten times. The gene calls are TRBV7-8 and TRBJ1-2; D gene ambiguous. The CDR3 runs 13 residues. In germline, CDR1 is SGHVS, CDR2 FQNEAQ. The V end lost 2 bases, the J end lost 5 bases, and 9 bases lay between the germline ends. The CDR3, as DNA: TGTGCCAGCAGCTTAACCAACCAATATGGCTACACCTTC. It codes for CASSLTNQYGYTF.

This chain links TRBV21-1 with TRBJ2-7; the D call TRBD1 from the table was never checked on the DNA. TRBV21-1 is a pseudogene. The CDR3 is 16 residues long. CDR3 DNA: TGTGCCAGCAGCAAACTCAGGGGGTTAAGTAACTACGAGCAGTACTTC. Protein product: CASSKLRGLSNYEQYF.

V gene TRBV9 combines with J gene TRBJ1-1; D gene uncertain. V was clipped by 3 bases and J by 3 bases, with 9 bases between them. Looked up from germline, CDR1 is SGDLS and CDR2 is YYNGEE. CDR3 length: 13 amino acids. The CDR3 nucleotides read TGTGCCAGCAGCGGCCGTATCGACACTGAAGCTTTCTTT. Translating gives CASSGRIDTEAFF.

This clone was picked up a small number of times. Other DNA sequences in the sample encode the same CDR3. The CDR3 DNA reads as TGTGCCAGCTCACCATCAGGGGGCTATGGCTACACCTTC. It translates to CASSPSGGYGYTF. V is TRBV18 and J is TRBJ1-2; 7 bases fit TRBD1. The CDR3 loop spans 13 amino acids. J was trimmed by 4 bases and V by 2 bases; bases with no gene match: 1. Germline V gene lookup returns CDR1 KGHSH and CDR2 LQKENI. Complete variable domain (other parts from reference TRBV18 and TRBJ1-2): NAGVMQNPRHLVRRRGQEARLRCSPMKGHSHVYWYRQLPEEGLKFMVYLQKENIIDESGMPKERFSAEFPKEGPSILRIQQVVRGDSAAYFCASSPSGGYGYTFGSGTRLTVV.

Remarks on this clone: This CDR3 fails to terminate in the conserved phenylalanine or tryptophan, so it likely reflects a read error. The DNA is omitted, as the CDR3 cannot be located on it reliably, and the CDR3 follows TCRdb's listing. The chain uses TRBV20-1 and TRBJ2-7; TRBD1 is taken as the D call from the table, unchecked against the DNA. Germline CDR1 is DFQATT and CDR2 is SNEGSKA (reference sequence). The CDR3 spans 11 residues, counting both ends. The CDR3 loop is CSARPGQALVY.

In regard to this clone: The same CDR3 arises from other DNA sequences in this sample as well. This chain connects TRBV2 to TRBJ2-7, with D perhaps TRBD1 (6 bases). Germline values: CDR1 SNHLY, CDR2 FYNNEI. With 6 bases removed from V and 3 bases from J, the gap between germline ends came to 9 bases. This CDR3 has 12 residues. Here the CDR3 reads CASRDSFYEQYF. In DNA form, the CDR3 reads TGTGCCAGCAGGGACAGTTTCTACGAGCAGTACTTC.

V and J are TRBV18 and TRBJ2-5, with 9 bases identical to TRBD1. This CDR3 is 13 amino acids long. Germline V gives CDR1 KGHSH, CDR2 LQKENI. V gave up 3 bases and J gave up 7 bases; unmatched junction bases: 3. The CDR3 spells CASSPQDRGTQYF. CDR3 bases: TGTGCCAGCTCACCCCAGGACAGGGGGACCCAGTACTTC.

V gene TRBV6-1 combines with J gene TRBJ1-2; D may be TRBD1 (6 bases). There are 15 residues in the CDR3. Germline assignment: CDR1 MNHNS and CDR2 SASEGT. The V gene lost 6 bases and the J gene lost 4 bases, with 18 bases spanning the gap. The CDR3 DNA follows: TGTGCCAGCAGCGCAGGACAGAGTAACATCTATGGCTACACCTTC. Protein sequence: CASSAGQSNIYGYTF.

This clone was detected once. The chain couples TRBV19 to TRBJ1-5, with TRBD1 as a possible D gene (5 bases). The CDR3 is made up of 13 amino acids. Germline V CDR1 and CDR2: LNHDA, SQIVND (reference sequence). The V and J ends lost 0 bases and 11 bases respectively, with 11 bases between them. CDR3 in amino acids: CASSIELGGAQHF. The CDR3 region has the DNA TGTGCCAGTAGTATAGAGTTGGGGGGGGCCCAGCATTTT.

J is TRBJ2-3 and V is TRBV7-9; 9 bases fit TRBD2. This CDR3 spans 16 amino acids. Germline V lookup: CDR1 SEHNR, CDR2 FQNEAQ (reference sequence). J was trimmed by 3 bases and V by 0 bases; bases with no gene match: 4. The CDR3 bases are TGTGCCAGCAGCTTAGCCCGGACTAGCGCGACAGATACGCAGTATTTT. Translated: CASSLARTSATDTQYF.

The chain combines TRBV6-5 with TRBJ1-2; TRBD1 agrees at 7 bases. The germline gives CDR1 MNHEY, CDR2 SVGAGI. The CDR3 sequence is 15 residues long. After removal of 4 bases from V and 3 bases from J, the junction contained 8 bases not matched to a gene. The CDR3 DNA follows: TGTGCCAGCAGTTTAGGACAGGTCAACTACTATGGCTACACCTTC. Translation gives CASSLGQVNYYGYTF.

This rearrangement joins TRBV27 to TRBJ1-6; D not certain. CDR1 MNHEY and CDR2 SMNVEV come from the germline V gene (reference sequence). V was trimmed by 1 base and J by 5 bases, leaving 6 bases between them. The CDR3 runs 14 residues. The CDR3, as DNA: TGTGCCAGCAGTTTATTCCCCGATAATTCACCCCTCCACTTT. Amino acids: CASSLFPDNSPLHF.

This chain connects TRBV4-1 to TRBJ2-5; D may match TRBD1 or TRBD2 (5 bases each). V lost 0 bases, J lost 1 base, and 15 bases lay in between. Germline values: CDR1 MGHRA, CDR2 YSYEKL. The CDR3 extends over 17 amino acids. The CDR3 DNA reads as TGCGCCAGCAGCCAAGATCGGGGCGACAGCCCCCAAGAGACCCAGTACTTC. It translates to CASSQDRGDSPQETQYF.

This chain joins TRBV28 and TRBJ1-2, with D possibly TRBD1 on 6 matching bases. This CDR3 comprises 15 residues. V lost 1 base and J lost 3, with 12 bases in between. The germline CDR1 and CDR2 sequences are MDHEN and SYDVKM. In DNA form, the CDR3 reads TGTGCCAGCAGTTTATCATATCGACAGGACTATGGCTACACCTTC. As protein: CASSLSYRQDYGYTF.

The CDR3 spells CAWSVTGDEQYF. CDR3 nucleotide sequence: TGTGCCTGGAGTGTGACAGGAGACGAGCAGTACTTC. This sequence joins TRBV30 and TRBJ2-7, with D possibly being TRBD1 (6 bases). The V gene's germline CDR1 is GTSNPN and CDR2 SVGIG (reference sequence). V lost 0 bases and J 5 bases, leaving 8 bases between the germline ends. The CDR3 spans 12 residues.

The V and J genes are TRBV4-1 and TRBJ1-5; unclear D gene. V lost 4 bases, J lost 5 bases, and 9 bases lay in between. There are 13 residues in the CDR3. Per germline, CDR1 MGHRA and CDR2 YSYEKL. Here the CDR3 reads CASSRLPDQPQHF. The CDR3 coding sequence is TGCGCCAGCAGCCGCCTCCCGGATCAGCCCCAGCATTTT.

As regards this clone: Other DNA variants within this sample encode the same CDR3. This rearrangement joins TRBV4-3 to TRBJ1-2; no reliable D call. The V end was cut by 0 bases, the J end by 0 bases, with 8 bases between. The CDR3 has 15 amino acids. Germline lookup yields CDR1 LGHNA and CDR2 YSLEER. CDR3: CASSQDIGANYGYTF. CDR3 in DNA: TGCGCCAGCAGCCAAGACATAGGAGCTAACTATGGCTACACCTTC.

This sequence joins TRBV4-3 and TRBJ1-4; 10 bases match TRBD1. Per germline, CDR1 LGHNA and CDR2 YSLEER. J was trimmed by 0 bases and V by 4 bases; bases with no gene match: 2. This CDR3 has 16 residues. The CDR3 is CASSPGQGPTNEKLFF. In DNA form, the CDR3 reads TGCGCCAGCAGCCCGGGACAGGGGCCAACTAATGAAAAACTGTTTTTT.

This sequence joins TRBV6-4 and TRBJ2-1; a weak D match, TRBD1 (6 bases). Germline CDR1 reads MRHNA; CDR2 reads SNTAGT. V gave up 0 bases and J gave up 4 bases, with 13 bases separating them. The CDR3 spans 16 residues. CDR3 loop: CASSDSRGKPYNEQFF. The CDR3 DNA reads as TGTGCCAGCAGTGACTCTAGGGGGAAACCTTACAATGAGCAGTTCTTC.

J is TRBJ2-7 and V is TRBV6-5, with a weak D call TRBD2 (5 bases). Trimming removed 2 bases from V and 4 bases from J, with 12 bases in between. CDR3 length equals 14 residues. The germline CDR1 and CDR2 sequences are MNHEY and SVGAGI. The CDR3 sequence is CASSYGPGIYEQYF. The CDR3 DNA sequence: TGTGCCAGCAGTTACGGTCCGGGGATATACGAGCAGTACTTC.